These 28 T cell receptor beta chains originate from one sample sequenced in a study of blood T cell repertoires in COVID-19. Sequenced by immunoSEQ multiplex PCR; TCRdb stores in-frame clones only, minus some. This table holds 130,000 or so clones, roughly 90% found once. The sequenced material came from peripheral blood. Receptors were obtained from a man in his 70s with active COVID-19.

For this clone: The identical CDR3 is also encoded by other nucleotide sequences in the sample. The chain links TRBV5-1 to TRBJ1-1; D unclear. Deletions cut 2 bases from V and 0 bases from J, with 5 bases between. Germline CDR1 reads SGHRS; CDR2 reads YFSETQ. The CDR3 is 13 amino acids. As DNA, the CDR3 is TGCGCCAGCAGCTTACAGATGAACACTGAAGCTTTCTTT. It specifies CASSLQMNTEAFF.

The chain links TRBV30 to TRBJ1-3; TRBD1 might be the D (5 bases). The CDR3 is 14 residues long. Germline CDR1 GTSNPN, CDR2 SVGIG (reference sequence). V dropped 4 bases and J dropped 1 base, with 11 bases sitting between them. This CDR3 is CAWKRAGSGNTIYF. The DNA for the CDR3 is TGTGCCTGGAAACGCGCAGGGTCTGGAAACACCATATATTTT.

The CDR3 nucleotides read TGCAGCGTGTCCGACAGGGGCCCTAGCTCCTACGAGCAGTACTTC. Translated: CSVSDRGPSSYEQYF. This sequence joins TRBV29-1 and TRBJ2-7; 8 nucleotides match TRBD1. Per germline, CDR1 SQVTM and CDR2 ANQGSEA. With V trimmed by 6 bases and J by 0 bases, 10 bases remained unmatched. The CDR3 consists of 15 residues.

There are a few counts of this clone. The chain joins TRBV7-2 to TRBJ1-5, with D unclear. Trimming left V 3 bases short and J 2 bases short, with 2 bases between. Per germline, CDR1 SGHTA and CDR2 FQGNSA. The CDR3 sequence is 12 residues long. Here the CDR3 reads CASSFGNQPQHF. Here the CDR3 DNA reads TGTGCCAGCAGCTTCGGCAATCAGCCCCAGCATTTT.

The rearrangement uses TRBV19 and TRBJ2-2; D is unclear. Germline V CDR1 and CDR2: LNHDA, SQIVND (reference sequence). The length of the CDR3 is 14 residues. Between the trimmed V and J ends, which lost 6 bases and 3 bases, there was a span of 11 bases. CDR3: CASRSRTHTGELFF. The CDR3 bases are TGTGCCAGTAGGAGCCGAACCCACACCGGGGAGCTGTTTTTT.

This clone was found a few times. J is TRBJ1-6 and V is TRBV18, with D unclear. This CDR3 is 14 amino acids long. The germline V gene encodes CDR1 KGHSH and CDR2 LQKENI. Trimming shortened V by 2 bases and J by 9 bases, and 11 bases separated the two germline ends. The CDR3 spells CASSPGGHGSPLHF. The CDR3 DNA sequence: TGTGCCAGCTCACCAGGAGGGCACGGTTCACCCCTCCACTTT.

J is TRBJ1-6 and V is TRBV27; D possibly corresponds to TRBD1 (5 bases). This CDR3 spans 13 amino acids. In germline, CDR1 is MNHEY, CDR2 SMNVEV (reference sequence). Trimming removed 7 bases from V and 10 bases from J, with 14 bases in between. The CDR3 nucleotides are TGTGCCAGCACTTGGACATTCGGATCACCCCTCCACTTT. Protein: CASTWTFGSPLHF.

This clone appeared a single time. The CDR3 here is CATKQGARQPQHF. The CDR3 nucleotides read TGTGCCACCAAACAGGGGGCAAGGCAGCCCCAGCATTTT. The chain joins TRBV19 to TRBJ1-5, with TRBD1 matching over 9 bases. Trimming cost V 10 bases and J 7 bases; bases outside gene matches: 8. This CDR3 has 13 amino acids. CDR1 and CDR2 (germline): LNHDA, SQIVND (reference sequence).

The V and J genes are TRBV6-5 and TRBJ2-3, with TRBD2 identical over 11 bases. The CDR3 is 16 amino acids. V lost 2 bases to trimming and J lost 6 bases; unmatched junction nucleotides: 7. Germline V gene lookup returns CDR1 MNHEY and CDR2 SVGAGI. CDR3 coding DNA: TGTGCCAGCAGTTACCCTACTAGCGGGAGAGATGATACGCAGTATTTT. Protein sequence: CASSYPTSGRDDTQYF.

The V and J genes are TRBV19 and TRBJ2-1; no clear D gene. This CDR3 is built from 10 residues. The germline V gene has CDR1 LNHDA and CDR2 SQIVND (reference sequence). The V and J ends lost 4 bases and 8 bases respectively, with 3 bases between them. The CDR3 is CASSTYEQFF. The CDR3 DNA reads as TGTGCCAGTAGTACCTATGAGCAGTTCTTC.

This chain uses TRBV5-1 with TRBJ2-7; 8 bases are shared with TRBD1. J gave up 6 bases and V 4 bases, and 6 bases lay outside the gene matches. The germline V gene has CDR1 SGHRS and CDR2 YFSETQ. The CDR3 extends over 13 amino acids. CDR3 protein: CASSPQGAGEQYF. Written as DNA, the CDR3 is TGCGCCAGCAGCCCGCAGGGGGCCGGCGAGCAGTACTTC.

Only a few counts were recorded for this clone. The chain combines TRBV10-1 with TRBJ2-2; D is uncertain. Trimming shortened V by 1 base and J by 6 bases, and 6 bases separated the two germline ends. From germline, CDR1 is WNHNN and CDR2 SYGVQD (reference sequence). The length of the CDR3 is 13 residues. As DNA, the CDR3 is TGCGCCAGCAGTGAGTTACTCGCCGGGGAGCTGTTTTTT. This sequence encodes CASSELLAGELFF.

The rearrangement joins TRBV28 to TRBJ2-5, with 11 bases lining up with TRBD2. J gave up 6 bases and V 3 bases, and 15 bases lay outside the gene matches. The CDR3 runs to 18 residues. Germline values: CDR1 MDHEN, CDR2 SYDVKM. CDR3 residues: CASSLLIAGGPYGKTQYF. The CDR3 bases are TGTGCCAGCAGTTTGTTGATAGCGGGAGGGCCTTATGGGAAGACCCAGTACTTC.

The V and J genes are TRBV21-1 and TRBJ1-1; the D call of TRBD1 is as the table states it, not checked on the DNA. TRBV21-1 counts as a pseudogene. The CDR3 has 14 residues. CDR3: CASSKTGGCTEAFF. Here the CDR3 DNA reads TGTGCCAGCAGTAAGACAGGGGGCTGCACTGAAGCTTTCTTT.

The rearrangement uses TRBV10-2 and TRBJ2-2; perhaps TRBD2 as D (5 bases). There are 14 residues in the CDR3. Trimming shortened V by 6 bases and J by 1 base, and 9 bases separated the two germline ends. Germline loops: CDR1 WSHSY, CDR2 SAAADI. CDR3 residues: CASRNAGNTGELFF. Written as DNA, the CDR3 is TGCGCCAGCAGGAACGCGGGGAACACCGGGGAGCTGTTTTTT.

The gene calls are TRBV7-2 and TRBJ2-1, with 10 bases aligning to TRBD2. The CDR3 has 14 amino acids. Germline values: CDR1 SGHTA, CDR2 FQGNSA. Losses at the gene ends were 5 bases for V and 4 bases for J; bases not matched to a gene: 2. The CDR3 spells CASSRSGGYNEQFF. In DNA, the CDR3 is TGTGCCAGCAGCCGTAGCGGGGGGTACAATGAGCAGTTCTTC.

V gene TRBV7-9 combines with J gene TRBJ2-1; 10 positions match TRBD1. Unmatched junction bases numbered 5, after V lost 1 base and J lost 2 bases. The CDR3 covers 17 residues. CDR1 and CDR2 from the germline V gene are SEHNR and FQNEAQ (reference sequence). The CDR3 is CASSLGAGQGAYNEQFF. Here the CDR3 DNA reads TGTGCCAGCAGCTTAGGGGCAGGACAGGGGGCCTACAATGAGCAGTTCTTC.

In this sample, this clone turned up once. CDR3 sequence (DNA): TGCGCCAGCAGCTCCTGGGGGGGGGCGTTTGGAAACACCATATATTTT. It yields the protein CASSSWGGAFGNTIYF. J is TRBJ1-3 and V is TRBV5-1; possible D gene TRBD1, 6 bases. Trimming left V 3 bases short and J 3 bases short, with 16 bases between. There are 16 residues in the CDR3. The germline CDR1 and CDR2 sequences are SGHRS and YFSETQ.

The gene calls are TRBV7-2 and TRBJ2-7; weak D call: TRBD2 (7 bases). Germline CDR1 and CDR2: SGHTA and FQGNSA. This CDR3 is 15 amino acids long. Trimming pared 5 bases from V and 5 bases from J, leaving 19 bases between. The CDR3 reads CASSPGAGVTHEQYF. Here the CDR3 DNA reads TGTGCCAGCAGCCCAGGGGCGGGAGTCACTCACGAGCAGTACTTC.

The chain couples TRBV28 to TRBJ2-1; TRBD2 aligns across 8 bases. Germline-derived CDR1 and CDR2 are MDHEN and SYDVKM. This CDR3 has 13 residues. V gave up 7 bases and J gave up 8 bases; unmatched junction bases: 7. In DNA, the CDR3 is TGTGCCAGCAACGCGGGAGGATGGGATGAGCAGTTCTTC. It is translated as CASNAGGWDEQFF. Full variable domain (missing parts from reference TRBV28 and TRBJ2-1): DVKVTQSSRYLVKRTGEKVFLECVQDMDHENMFWYRQDPGLGLRLIYFSYDVKMKEKGDIPEGYSVSREKKERFSLILESASTNQTSMYLCASNAGGWDEQFFGPGTRLTVL.

The chain carries TRBV4-2 and TRBJ2-3; 9 bases are shared with TRBD1. CDR3 length: 17 amino acids. In germline, CDR1 is LGHNA, CDR2 YNFKEQ. Trimming cost V 3 bases and J 6 bases; bases outside gene matches: 13. The CDR3 region is CASSQSSPGTGTDTQYF. The CDR3 DNA reads TGTGCCAGCAGCCAGTCATCCCCCGGGACAGGGACCGATACGCAGTATTTT.

This chain joins TRBV11-1 and TRBJ2-1, with 9 nucleotides matching TRBD2. CDR1 is SGHAT, CDR2 FQDESV, per germline (reference sequence). The CDR3 contains 16 residues. With V trimmed by 4 bases and J by 5 bases, 9 bases remained unmatched. CDR3 sequence: CASSSRGGGENNEQFF. The CDR3, as DNA: TGTGCCAGCAGCTCCCGTGGCGGGGGGGAAAACAATGAGCAGTTCTTC.

The J gene is TRBJ2-5, the V gene TRBV6-1; D gene ambiguous. Trimming removed 2 bases from V and 5 bases from J, with 9 bases in between. The CDR3 length is 13 residues. Germline values: CDR1 MNHNS, CDR2 SASEGT. The CDR3 protein is CASSESSSETQYF. Here the CDR3 DNA reads TGTGCCAGCAGTGAATCGAGCTCGGAGACCCAGTACTTC.

The V call is TRBV7-2, the J call TRBJ1-2; possible D gene TRBD1, 6 bases. The CDR3 length is 14 residues. V dropped 7 bases and J dropped 0 bases, with 12 bases sitting between them. Germline assignment: CDR1 SGHTA and CDR2 FQGNSA. Here the CDR3 reads CASNHRDANYGYTF. The CDR3 DNA follows: TGTGCCAGCAACCACAGGGACGCTAACTATGGCTACACCTTC.

The chain employs TRBV5-1 and TRBJ2-6; no reliable D call. Germline V lookup: CDR1 SGHRS, CDR2 YFSETQ. Trimming cost V 4 bases and J 2 bases, with 7 bases left between them. This CDR3 has 14 residues. The chain's CDR3 is CASSTAPGANVLTF. CDR3 in DNA: TGCGCCAGCAGCACTGCTCCTGGGGCCAACGTCCTGACTTTC. Variable domain in full (rest from reference TRBV5-1 and TRBJ2-6): KAGVTQTPRYLIKTRGQQVTLSCSPISGHRSVSWYQQTPGQGLQFLFEYFSETQRNKGNFPGRFSGRQFSNSRSEMNVSTLELGDSALYLCASSTAPGANVLTFGAGSRLTVL.

The chain has TRBV7-2 and TRBJ2-1; 8 bases are shared with TRBD2. Germline V gene lookup returns CDR1 SGHTA and CDR2 FQGNSA. This CDR3 has 14 amino acids. V shed 6 bases, J shed 4 bases, and the junction held 5 bases outside the gene matches. CDR3 coding DNA: TGTGCCAGCAGTGTAGCGGGAAGATACAATGAGCAGTTCTTC. Translating it yields CASSVAGRYNEQFF.

This clone has just a few counts. The CDR3 sequence is CASSPRTNANYGYTF. CDR3 DNA: TGTGCCAGCAGCCCCCGGACTAATGCTAACTATGGCTACACCTTC. The V and J genes are TRBV7-9 and TRBJ1-2; D unresolved. Deletions cut 5 bases from V and 0 bases from J, with 13 bases between. Germline loops: CDR1 SEHNR, CDR2 FQNEAQ (reference sequence). The CDR3 has 15 amino acids.

The V call is TRBV28, the J call TRBJ1-1; no definite D call. The CDR3 covers 11 residues. Germline CDR1 is MDHEN and CDR2 is SYDVKM. The V end lost 8 bases, the J end lost 2 bases, and 6 bases lay between the germline ends. Written as DNA, the CDR3 is TGTGCCAGCGAGAGCAACACTGAAGCTTTCTTT. Its translation is CASESNTEAFF.